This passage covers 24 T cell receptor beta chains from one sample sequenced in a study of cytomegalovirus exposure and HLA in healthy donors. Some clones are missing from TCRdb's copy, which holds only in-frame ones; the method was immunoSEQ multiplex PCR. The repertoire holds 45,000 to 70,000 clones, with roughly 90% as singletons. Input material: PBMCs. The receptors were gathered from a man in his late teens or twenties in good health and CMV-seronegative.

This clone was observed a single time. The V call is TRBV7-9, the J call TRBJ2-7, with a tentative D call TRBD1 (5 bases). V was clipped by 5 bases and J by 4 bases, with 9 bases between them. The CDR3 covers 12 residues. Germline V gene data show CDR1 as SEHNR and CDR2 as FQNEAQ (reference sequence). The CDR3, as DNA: TGTGCCAGCAGCCCAACAGGTTACGAGCAGTACTTC. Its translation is CASSPTGYEQYF.

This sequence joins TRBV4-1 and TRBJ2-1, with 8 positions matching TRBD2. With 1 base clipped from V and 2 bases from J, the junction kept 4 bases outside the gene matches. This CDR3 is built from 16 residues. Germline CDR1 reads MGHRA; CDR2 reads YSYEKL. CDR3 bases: TGCGCCAGCAGCCAAGGAGCGGGAGTAACCTACAATGAGCAGTTCTTC. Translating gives CASSQGAGVTYNEQFF.

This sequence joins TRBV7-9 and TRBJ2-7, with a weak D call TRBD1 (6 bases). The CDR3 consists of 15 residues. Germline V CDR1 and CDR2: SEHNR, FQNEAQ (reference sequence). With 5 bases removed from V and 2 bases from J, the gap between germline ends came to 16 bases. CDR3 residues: CASSRSQGSPYEQYF. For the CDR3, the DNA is TGTGCCAGCAGCCGGTCACAGGGATCCCCCTACGAGCAGTACTTC. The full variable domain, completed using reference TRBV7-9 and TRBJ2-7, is DTGVSQNPRHKITKRGQNVTFRCDPISEHNRLYWYRQTLGQGPEFLTYFQNEAQLEKSRLLSDRFSAERPKGSFSTLEIQRTEQGDSAMYLCASSRSQGSPYEQYFGPGTRLTVT.

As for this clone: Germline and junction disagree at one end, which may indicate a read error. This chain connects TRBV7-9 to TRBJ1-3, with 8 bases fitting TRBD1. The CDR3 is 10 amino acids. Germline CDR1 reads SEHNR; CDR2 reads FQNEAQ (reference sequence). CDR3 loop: CASSLDRVAF. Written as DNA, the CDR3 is TGTGCCAGCAGCTTGGACAGGGTTGCATTT.

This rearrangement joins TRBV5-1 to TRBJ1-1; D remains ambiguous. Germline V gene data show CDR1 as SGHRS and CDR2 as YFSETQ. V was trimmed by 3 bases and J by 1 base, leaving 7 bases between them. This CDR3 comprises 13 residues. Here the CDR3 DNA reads TGCGCCAGCAGCTCGGCGGGGAACACTGAAGCTTTCTTT. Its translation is CASSSAGNTEAFF. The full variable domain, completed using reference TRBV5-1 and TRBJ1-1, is KAGVTQTPRYLIKTRGQQVTLSCSPISGHRSVSWYQQTPGQGLQFLFEYFSETQRNKGNFPGRFSGRQFSNSRSEMNVSTLELGDSALYLCASSSAGNTEAFFGQGTRLTVV.

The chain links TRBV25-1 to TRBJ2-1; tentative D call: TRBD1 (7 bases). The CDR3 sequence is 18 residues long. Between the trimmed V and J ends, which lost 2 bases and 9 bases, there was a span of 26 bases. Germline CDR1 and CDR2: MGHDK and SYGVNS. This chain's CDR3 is CASSEQNRGGNSLGEQFF. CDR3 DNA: TGTGCCAGCAGTGAACAGAACAGGGGCGGGAATAGTCTCGGTGAGCAGTTCTTC.

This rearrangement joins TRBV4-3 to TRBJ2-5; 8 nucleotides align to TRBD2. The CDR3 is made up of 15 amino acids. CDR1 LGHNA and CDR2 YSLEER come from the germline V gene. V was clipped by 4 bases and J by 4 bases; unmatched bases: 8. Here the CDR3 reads CASSPQRERIETQYF. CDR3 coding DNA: TGCGCCAGCAGCCCGCAGCGGGAGAGGATAGAGACCCAGTACTTC.

CDR3 amino acids: CASSPGLAGSYQETQYF. The DNA for the CDR3 is TGTGCCAGCAGTCCGGGACTAGCGGGATCGTACCAAGAGACCCAGTACTTC. The chain has TRBV28 and TRBJ2-5; TRBD2 agrees at 13 bases. J lost 0 bases, V lost 5 bases, and 6 bases had no gene match. This CDR3 contains 17 residues. The germline CDR1 and CDR2 sequences are MDHEN and SYDVKM.

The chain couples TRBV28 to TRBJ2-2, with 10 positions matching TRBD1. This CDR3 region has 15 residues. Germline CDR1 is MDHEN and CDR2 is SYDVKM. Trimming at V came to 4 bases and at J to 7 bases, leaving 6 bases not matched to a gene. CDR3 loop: CASSYRDRGIGELFF. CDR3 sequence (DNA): TGTGCCAGCAGTTATCGGGACAGGGGAATCGGGGAGCTGTTTTTT. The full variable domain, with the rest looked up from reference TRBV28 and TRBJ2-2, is DVKVTQSSRYLVKRTGEKVFLECVQDMDHENMFWYRQDPGLGLRLIYFSYDVKMKEKGDIPEGYSVSREKKERFSLILESASTNQTSMYLCASSYRDRGIGELFFGEGSRLTVL.

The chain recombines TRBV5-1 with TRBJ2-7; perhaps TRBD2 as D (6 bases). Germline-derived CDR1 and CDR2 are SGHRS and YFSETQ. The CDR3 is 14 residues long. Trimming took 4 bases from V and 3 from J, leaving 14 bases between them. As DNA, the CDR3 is TGCGCCAGCAGCCTGCGACTAGAGGGCTACGAGCAGTACTTC. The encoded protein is CASSLRLEGYEQYF.

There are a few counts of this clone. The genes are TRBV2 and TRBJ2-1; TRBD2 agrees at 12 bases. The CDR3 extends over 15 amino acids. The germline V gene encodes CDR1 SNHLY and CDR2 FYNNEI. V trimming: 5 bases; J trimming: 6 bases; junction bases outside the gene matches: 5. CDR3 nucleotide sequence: TGTGCCAGCAGTTTAGGACTAGCGGGATTCAATGAGCAGTTCTTC. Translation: CASSLGLAGFNEQFF. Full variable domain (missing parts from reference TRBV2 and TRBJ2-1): EPEVTQTPSHQVTQMGQEVILRCVPISNHLYFYWYRQILGQKVEFLVSFYNNEISEKSEIFDDQFSVERPDGSNFTLKIRSTKLEDSAMYFCASSLGLAGFNEQFFGPGTRLTVL.

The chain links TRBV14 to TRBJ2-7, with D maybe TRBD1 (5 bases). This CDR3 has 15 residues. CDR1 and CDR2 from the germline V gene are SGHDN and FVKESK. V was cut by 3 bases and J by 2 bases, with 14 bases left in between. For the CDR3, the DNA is TGTGCCAGCAGCCAGGCTCCAGGGAAACCCTACGAGCAGTACTTC. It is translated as CASSQAPGKPYEQYF.

The CDR3, as DNA: TGCGCCAGCAGCTCCCAAGGGGGCGTCAACTATGGCTACACCTTC. It specifies CASSSQGGVNYGYTF. The chain recombines TRBV5-1 with TRBJ1-2, with 7 bases identical to TRBD1. The germline V gene has CDR1 SGHRS and CDR2 YFSETQ. CDR3 length: 15 amino acids. V shed 3 bases and J 2 bases; nucleotides not matched to a gene: 7. The full variable domain, its missing parts supplied by reference TRBV5-1 and TRBJ1-2, is KAGVTQTPRYLIKTRGQQVTLSCSPISGHRSVSWYQQTPGQGLQFLFEYFSETQRNKGNFPGRFSGRQFSNSRSEMNVSTLELGDSALYLCASSSQGGVNYGYTFGSGTRLTVV.

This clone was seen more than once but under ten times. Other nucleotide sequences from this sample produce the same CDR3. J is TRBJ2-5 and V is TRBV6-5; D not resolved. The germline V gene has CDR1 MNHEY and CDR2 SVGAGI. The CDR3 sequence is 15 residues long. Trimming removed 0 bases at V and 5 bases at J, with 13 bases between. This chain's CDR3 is CASSYSIGLGETQYF. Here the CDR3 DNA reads TGTGCCAGCAGTTACTCGATTGGTCTCGGGGAGACCCAGTACTTC.

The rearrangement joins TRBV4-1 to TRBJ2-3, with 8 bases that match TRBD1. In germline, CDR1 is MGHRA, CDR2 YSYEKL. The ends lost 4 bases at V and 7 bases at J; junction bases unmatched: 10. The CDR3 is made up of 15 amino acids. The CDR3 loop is CASSPGQGVANTQYF. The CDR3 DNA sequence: TGCGCCAGCAGCCCTGGACAGGGTGTGGCGAATACGCAGTATTTT.

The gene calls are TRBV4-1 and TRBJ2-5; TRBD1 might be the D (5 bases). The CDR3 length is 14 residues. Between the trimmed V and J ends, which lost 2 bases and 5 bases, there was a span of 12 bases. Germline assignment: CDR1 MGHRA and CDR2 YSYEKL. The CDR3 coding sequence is TGCGCCAGCAGCCAACTGGGGCTCGAGGAGACCCAGTACTTC. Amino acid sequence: CASSQLGLEETQYF.

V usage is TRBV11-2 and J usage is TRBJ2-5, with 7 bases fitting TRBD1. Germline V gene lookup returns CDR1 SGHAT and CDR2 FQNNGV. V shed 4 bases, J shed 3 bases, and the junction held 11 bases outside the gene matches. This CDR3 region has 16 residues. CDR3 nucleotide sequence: TGTGCCAGCAGCTCCCCCGCTACAGGGGTCAAAGAGACCCAGTACTTC. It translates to CASSSPATGVKETQYF.

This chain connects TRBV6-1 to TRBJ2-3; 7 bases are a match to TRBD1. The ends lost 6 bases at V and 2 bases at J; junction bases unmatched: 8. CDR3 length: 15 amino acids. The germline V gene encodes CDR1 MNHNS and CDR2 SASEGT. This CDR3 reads CASRDTGAPTDTQYF. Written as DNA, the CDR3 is TGTGCCAGCAGGGATACAGGGGCCCCCACAGATACGCAGTATTTT.

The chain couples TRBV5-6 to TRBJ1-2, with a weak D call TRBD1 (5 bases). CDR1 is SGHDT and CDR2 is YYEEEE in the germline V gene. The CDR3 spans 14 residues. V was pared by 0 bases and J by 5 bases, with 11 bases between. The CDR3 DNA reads TGTGCCAGCAGCTTGGCAGGGTCGGAATATGGCTACACCTTC. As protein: CASSLAGSEYGYTF.

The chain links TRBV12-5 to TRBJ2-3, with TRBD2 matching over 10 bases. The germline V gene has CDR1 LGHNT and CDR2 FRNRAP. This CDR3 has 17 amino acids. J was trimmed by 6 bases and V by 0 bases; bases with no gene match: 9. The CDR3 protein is CASGLVPSGSRYDTQYF. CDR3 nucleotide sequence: TGTGCTAGTGGTTTGGTCCCTAGCGGGAGTCGCTATGATACGCAGTATTTT.

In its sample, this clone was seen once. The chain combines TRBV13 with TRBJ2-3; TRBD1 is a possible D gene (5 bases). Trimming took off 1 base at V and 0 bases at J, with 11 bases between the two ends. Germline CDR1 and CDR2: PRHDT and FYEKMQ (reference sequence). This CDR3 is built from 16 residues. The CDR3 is CASSLAGGASTDTQYF. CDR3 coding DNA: TGTGCCAGCAGCTTAGCGGGTGGGGCAAGCACAGATACGCAGTATTTT.

The DNA for the CDR3 is TGTGCCAGCAGTAGCGGGAGGGTCTACAATGAGCAGTTCTTC. It yields the protein CASSSGRVYNEQFF. The chain carries TRBV27 and TRBJ2-1; 10 positions agree with TRBD2. This CDR3 region has 14 residues. V trimming: 5 bases; J trimming: 3 bases; junction bases outside the gene matches: 1. From germline, CDR1 is MNHEY and CDR2 SMNVEV (reference sequence).

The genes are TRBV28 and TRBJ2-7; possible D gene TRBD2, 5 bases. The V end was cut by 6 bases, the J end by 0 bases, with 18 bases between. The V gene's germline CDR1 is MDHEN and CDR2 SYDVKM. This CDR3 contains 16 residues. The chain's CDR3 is CASSPPEAGRSYEQYF. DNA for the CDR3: TGTGCCAGCAGCCCTCCGGAGGCAGGCCGCTCCTACGAGCAGTACTTC.

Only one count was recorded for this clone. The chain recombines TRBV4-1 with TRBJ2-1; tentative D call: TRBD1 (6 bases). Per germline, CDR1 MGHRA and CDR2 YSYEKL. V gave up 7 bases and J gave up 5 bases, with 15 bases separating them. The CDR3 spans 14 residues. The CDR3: CASTRDTGNNEQFF. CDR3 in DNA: TGCGCCAGCACCCGGGACACCGGCAACAATGAGCAGTTCTTC.